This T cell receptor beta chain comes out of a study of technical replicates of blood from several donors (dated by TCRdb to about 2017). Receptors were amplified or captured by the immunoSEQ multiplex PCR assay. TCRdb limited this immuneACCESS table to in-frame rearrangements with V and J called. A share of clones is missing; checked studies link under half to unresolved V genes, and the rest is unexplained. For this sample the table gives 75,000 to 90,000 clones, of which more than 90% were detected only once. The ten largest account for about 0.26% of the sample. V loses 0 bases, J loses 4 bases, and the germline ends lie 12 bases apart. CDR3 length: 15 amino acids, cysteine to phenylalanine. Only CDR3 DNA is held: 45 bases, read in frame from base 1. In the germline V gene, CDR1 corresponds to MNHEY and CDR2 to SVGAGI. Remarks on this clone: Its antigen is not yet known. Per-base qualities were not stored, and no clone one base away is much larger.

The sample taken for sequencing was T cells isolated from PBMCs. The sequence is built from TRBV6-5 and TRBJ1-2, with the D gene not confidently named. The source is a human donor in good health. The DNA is TGTGCCAGCAGTTACTCAAGTGCGTTTAGCTATGGCTACACCTTC. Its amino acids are CASSYSSAFSYGYTF.